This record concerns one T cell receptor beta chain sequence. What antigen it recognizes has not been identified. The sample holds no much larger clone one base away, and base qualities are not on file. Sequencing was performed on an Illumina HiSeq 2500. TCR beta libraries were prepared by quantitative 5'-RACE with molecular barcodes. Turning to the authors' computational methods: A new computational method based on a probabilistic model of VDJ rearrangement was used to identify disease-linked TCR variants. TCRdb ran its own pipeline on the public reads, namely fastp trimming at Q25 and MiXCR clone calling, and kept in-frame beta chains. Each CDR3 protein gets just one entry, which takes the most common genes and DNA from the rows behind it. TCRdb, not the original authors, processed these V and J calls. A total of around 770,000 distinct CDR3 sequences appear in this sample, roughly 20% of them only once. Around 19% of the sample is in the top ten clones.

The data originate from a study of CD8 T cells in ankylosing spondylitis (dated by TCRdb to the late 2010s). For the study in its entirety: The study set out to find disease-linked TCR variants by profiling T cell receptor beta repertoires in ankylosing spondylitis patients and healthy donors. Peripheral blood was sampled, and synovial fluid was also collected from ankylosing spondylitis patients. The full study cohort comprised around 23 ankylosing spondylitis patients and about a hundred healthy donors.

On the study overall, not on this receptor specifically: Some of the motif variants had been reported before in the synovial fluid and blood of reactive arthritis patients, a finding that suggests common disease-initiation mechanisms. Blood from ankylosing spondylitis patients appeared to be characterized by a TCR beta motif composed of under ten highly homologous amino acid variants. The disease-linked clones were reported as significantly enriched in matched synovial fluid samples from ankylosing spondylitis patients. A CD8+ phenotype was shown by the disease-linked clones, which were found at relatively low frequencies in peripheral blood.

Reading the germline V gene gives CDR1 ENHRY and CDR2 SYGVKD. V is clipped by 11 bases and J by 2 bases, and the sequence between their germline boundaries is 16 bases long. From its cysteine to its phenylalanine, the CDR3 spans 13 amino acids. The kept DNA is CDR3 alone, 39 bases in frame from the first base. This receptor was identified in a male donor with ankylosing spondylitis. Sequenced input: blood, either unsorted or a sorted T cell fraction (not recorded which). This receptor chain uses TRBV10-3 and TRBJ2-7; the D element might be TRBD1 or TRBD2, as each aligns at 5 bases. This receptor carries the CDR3 CASVGRLTYEQYF. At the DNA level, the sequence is TGTGCCTCCGTGGGACGCCTAACCTACGAGCAGTACTTC.